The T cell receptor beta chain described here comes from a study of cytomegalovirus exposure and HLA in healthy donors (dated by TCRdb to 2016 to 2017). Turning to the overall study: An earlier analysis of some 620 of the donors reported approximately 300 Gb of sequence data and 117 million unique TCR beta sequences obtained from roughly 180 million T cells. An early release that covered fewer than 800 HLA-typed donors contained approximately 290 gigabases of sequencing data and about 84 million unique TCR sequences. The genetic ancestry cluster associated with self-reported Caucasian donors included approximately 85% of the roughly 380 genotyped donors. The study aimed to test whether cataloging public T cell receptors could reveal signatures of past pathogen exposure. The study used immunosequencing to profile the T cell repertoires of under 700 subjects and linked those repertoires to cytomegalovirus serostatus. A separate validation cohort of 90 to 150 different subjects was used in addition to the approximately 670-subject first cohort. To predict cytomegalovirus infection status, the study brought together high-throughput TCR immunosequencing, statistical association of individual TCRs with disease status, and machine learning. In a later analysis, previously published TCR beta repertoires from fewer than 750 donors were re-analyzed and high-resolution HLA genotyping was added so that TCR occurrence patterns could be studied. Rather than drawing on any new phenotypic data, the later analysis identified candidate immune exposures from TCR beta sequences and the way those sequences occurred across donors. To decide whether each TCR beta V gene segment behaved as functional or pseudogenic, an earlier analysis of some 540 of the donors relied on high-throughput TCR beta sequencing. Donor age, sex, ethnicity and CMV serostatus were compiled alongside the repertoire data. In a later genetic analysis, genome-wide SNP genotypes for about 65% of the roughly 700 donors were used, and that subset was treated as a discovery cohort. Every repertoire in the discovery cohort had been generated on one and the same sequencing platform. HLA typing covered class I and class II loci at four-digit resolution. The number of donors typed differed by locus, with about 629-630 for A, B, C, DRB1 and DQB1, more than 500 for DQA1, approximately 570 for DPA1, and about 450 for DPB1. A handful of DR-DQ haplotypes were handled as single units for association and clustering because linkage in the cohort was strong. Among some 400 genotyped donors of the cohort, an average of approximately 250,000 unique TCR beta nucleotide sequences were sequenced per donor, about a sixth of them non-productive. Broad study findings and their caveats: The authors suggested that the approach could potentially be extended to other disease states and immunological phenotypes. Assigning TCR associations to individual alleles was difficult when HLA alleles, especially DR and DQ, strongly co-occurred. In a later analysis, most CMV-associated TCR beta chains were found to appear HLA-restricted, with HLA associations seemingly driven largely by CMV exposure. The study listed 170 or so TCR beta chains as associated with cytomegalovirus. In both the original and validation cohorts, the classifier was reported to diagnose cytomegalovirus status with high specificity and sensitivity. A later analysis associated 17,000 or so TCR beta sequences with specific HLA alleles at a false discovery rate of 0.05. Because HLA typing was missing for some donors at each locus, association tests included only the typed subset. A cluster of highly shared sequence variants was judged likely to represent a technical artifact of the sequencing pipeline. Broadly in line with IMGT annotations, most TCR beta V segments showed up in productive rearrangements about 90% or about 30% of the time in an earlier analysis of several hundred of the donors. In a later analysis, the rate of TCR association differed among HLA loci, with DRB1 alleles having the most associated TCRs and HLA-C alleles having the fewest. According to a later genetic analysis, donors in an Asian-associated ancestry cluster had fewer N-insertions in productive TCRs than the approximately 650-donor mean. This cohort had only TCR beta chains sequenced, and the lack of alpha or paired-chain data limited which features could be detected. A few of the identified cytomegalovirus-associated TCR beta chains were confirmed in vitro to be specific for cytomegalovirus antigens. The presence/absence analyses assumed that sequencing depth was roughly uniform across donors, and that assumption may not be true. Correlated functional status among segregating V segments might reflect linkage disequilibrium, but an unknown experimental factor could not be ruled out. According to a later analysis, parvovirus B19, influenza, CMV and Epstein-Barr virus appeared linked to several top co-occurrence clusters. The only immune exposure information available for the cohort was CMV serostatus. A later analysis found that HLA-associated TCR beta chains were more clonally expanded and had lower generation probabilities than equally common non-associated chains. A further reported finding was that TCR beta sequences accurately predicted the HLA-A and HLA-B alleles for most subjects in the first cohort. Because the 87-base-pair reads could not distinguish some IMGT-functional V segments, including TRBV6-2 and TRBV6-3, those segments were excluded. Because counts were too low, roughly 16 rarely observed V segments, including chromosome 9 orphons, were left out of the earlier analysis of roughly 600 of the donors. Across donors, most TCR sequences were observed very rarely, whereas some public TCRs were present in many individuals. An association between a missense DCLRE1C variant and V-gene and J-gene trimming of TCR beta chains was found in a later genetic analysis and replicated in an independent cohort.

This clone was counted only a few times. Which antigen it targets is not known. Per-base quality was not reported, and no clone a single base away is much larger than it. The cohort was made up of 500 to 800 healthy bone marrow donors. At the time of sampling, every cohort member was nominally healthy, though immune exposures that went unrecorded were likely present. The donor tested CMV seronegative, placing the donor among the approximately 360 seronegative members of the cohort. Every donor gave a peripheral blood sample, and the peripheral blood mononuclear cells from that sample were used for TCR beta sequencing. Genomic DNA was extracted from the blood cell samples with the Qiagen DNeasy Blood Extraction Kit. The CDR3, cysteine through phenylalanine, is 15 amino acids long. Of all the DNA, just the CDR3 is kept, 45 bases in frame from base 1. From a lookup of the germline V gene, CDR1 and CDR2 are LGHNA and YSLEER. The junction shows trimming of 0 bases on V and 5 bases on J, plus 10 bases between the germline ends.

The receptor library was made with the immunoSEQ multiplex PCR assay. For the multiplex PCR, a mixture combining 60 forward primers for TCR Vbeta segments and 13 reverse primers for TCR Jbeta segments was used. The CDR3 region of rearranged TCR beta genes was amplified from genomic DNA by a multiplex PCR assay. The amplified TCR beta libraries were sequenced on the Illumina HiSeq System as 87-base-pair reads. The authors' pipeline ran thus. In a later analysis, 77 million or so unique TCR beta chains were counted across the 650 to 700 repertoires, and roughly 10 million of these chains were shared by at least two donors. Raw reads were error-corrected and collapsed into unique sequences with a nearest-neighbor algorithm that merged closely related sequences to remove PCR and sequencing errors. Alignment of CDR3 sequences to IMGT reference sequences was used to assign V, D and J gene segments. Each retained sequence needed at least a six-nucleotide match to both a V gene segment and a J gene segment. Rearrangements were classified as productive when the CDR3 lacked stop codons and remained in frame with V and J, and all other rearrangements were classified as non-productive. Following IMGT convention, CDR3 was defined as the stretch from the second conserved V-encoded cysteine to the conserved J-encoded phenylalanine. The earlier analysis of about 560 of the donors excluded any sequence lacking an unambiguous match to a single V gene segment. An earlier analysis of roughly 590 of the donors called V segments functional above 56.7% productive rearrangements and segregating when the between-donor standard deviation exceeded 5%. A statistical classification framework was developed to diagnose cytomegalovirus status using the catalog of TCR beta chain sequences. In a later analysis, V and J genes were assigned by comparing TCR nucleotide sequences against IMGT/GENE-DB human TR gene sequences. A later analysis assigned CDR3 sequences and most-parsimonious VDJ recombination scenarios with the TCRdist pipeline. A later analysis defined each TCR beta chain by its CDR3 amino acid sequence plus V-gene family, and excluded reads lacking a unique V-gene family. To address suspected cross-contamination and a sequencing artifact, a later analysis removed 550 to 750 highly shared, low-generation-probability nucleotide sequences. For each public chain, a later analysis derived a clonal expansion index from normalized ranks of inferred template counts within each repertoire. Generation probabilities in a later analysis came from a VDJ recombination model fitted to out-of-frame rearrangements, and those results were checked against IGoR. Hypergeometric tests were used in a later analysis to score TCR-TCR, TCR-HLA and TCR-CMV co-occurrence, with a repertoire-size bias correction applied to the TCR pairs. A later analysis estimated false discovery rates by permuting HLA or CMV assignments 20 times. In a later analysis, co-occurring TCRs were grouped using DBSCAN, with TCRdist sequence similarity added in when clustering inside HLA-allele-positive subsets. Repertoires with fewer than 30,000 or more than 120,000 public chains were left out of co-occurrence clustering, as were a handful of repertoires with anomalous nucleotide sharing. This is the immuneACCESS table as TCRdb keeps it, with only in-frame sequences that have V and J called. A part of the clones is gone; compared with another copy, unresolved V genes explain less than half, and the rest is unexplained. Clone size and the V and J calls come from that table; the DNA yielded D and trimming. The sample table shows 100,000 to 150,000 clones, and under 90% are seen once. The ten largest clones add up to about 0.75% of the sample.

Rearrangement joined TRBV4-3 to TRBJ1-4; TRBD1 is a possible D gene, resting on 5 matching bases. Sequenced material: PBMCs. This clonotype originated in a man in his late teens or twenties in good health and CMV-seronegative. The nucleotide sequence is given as TGCGCCAGCAGCCAAGACTTCCGGGGGAATGAAAAACTGTTTTTT. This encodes CASSQDFRGNEKLFF.